These T cell receptor beta chains were read from a single sample in a study of technical replicates of blood from a handful of donors. Only in-frame clones appear in the TCRdb table, and some are missing; sequencing was by immunoSEQ multiplex PCR. In the table there are more than 65,000 clones, 95% to 98% of which are singletons. Specimen: T cells isolated from PBMCs. Receptors originate from a human donor in good health. Both conserved end residues are part of each CDR3. D genes are given only for firm matches. Clone size is not always given. Where it is, it says once, few, many or a class for expanded clones.

d_gene	abundance	v_gene	j_gene	CDR3aa	CDR3nt
.	.	TRBV6-1	TRBJ2-3	CVGRGTDTQYF	TGTGTGGGCAGGGGCACAGATACGCAGTATTTT
.	.	TRBV29-1	TRBJ2-7	CSAGGPSYEQYF	TGCAGTGCCGGAGGACCGTCCTACGAGCAGTACTTC
TRBD2	.	TRBV27	TRBJ2-5	CASRGLAGKETQYF	TGTGCCAGCAGAGGACTAGCGGGAAAAGAGACCCAGTACTTC
TRBD1	.	TRBV7-8	TRBJ1-6	CASSGQGAYNSPLHF	TGTGCCAGCAGCGGTCAGGGGGCCTATAATTCACCCCTCCACTTT
.	.	TRBV11-3	TRBJ2-7	CASSLWPEVAQPNYEQYF	TGTGCCAGCAGCTTATGGCCGGAGGTAGCCCAACCCAACTACGAGCAGTACTTC
TRBD1	.	TRBV27	TRBJ2-7	CASSAGTGRYEQYF	TGTGCCAGCAGTGCCGGGACAGGGCGTTATGAGCAGTACTTC
.	once	TRBV5-1	TRBJ1-1	CATRLSLMNTEAFF	TGCGCCACCCGTTTAAGCCTTATGAACACTGAAGCTTTCTTT
.	.	TRBV7-9	TRBJ1-5	CASSLEGRGNQPQHF	TGTGCCAGCAGCTTGGAGGGCAGGGGCAATCAGCCCCAGCATTTT
.	.	TRBV9	TRBJ1-2	CASSVDGEEYGYTF	TGTGCCAGCAGCGTAGACGGCGAGGAATATGGCTACACCTTC
.	.	TRBV4-1	TRBJ2-5	CASSQDPAGSEETQYF	TGCGCCAGCAGCCAAGATCCGGCGGGAAGTGAAGAGACCCAGTACTTC
TRBD1	few	TRBV29-1	TRBJ1-1	CSVSDRGSTEAFF	TGCAGCGTTTCCGACAGGGGAAGCACTGAAGCTTTCTTT
.	.	TRBV7-3	TRBJ2-1	CASSQSGENEQFF	TGTGCCAGCAGCCAGTCAGGGGAAAATGAGCAGTTCTTC
.	.	TRBV9	TRBJ1-2	CASSVGESGYTF	TGTGCCAGCAGCGTAGGGGAGAGTGGCTACACCTTC
TRBD1	.	TRBV30	TRBJ1-5	CAFTDGQALNQPQHF	TGTGCCTTCACTGATGGACAGGCCCTAAATCAGCCCCAGCATTTT
TRBD2	.	TRBV7-7	TRBJ2-1	CASSLLPLAGAYNEQFF	TGTGCCAGCAGCCTACTACCGTTAGCGGGAGCTTACAATGAGCAGTTCTTC
.	.	TRBV6-5	TRBJ2-3	CASSYSGQGGGGTQYF	TGTGCCAGCAGTTACTCTGGCCAGGGGGGAGGCGGTACGCAGTATTTT
TRBD1	.	TRBV7-9	TRBJ1-5	CASSLEWNRGRKDNQPQHF	TGTGCCAGCAGCTTAGAGTGGAACAGGGGGCGCAAGGACAATCAGCCCCAGCATTTT
TRBD2	.	TRBV9	TRBJ2-5	CASSATSGGGEETQYF	TGTGCCAGCAGCGCGACTAGCGGGGGGGGAGAAGAGACCCAGTACTTC
.	.	TRBV5-5	TRBJ2-5	CASSSDFRETQYF	TGTGCCAGCAGCTCAGACTTCCGGGAGACCCAGTACTTC
.	.	TRBV20-1	TRBJ2-7	CSAAYPGGQYF	TGCAGTGCTGCTTATCCCGGAGGGCAGTACTTC
.	.	TRBV6-1	TRBJ1-5	CASSEAGAERRPQHF	TGTGCCAGCAGTGAAGCTGGGGCAGAGAGAAGGCCCCAGCATTTT
.	.	TRBV14	TRBJ1-3	CASSQAYSGSGNTIYF	TGTGCCAGCAGCCAAGCGTACAGTGGCTCTGGAAACACCATATATTTT
TRBD2	.	TRBV5-4	TRBJ2-7	CASSLPGTSSYEQYF	TGTGCCAGCAGCTTGCCCGGGACTAGTTCCTACGAGCAGTACTTC
.	.	TRBV5-1	TRBJ2-2	CASSLAGANTGELFF	TGCGCCAGCAGCCTGGCGGGTGCGAACACCGGGGAGCTGTTTTTT
TRBD1	.	TRBV30	TRBJ1-1	CAWSVRTGGTEAFF	TGTGCCTGGAGTGTACGGACAGGGGGTACTGAAGCTTTCTTT
TRBD2	.	TRBV6-1	TRBJ2-7	CASNPSGGSSEQYF	TGTGCCAGCAATCCGTCGGGGGGTTCTTCCGAGCAGTACTTC
.	.	TRBV6-1	TRBJ1-5	CASSEQTGWRHQPQHF	TGTGCCAGCAGTGAACAGACAGGATGGCGGCATCAGCCCCAGCATTTT
TRBD1	.	TRBV28	TRBJ1-2	CASTSGQGFYGYTF	TGTGCCAGCACCTCCGGACAGGGCTTCTATGGCTACACCTTC
TRBD2	.	TRBV5-4	TRBJ2-3	CASSPGLAGPMRTDTQYF	TGTGCCAGCAGCCCTGGACTAGCGGGACCCATGCGCACAGATACGCAGTATTTT
TRBD2	.	TRBV27	TRBJ2-1	CASSPRLAGGSEQFF	TGTGCCAGCAGTCCGAGACTAGCGGGGGGGAGTGAGCAGTTCTTC
TRBD2	.	TRBV29-1	TRBJ2-2	CSAPMGGFDTGELFF	TGCAGCGCACCTATGGGGGGGTTCGACACCGGGGAGCTGTTTTTT
.	.	TRBV6-1	TRBJ2-7	CASSEQPTGPHEQYF	TGTGCCAGCAGTGAACAGCCTACAGGGCCCCACGAGCAGTACTTC
.	.	TRBV5-7	TRBJ1-2	CASSLGRQDVYGYTF	TGTGCCAGCAGCTTGGGTAGACAGGACGTTTATGGCTACACCTTC
.	.	TRBV29-1	TRBJ1-1	CSVATGNTEAFF	TGCAGCGTTGCCACGGGGAACACTGAAGCTTTCTTT
TRBD2	.	TRBV28	TRBJ2-1	CASSQTSGRGEQFF	TGTGCCAGCAGCCAGACTAGCGGGAGGGGTGAGCAGTTCTTC